This T cell receptor beta chain was recovered during a study of T cells in Graves' hyperthyroidism and ophthalmopathy. At the level of the study: At initial diagnosis, before any treatment had begun, peripheral blood was obtained.

Amplified TCR beta CDR3 regions came from RNA transcripts. HTBI primers were employed in a first-round RT-PCR of the TCR CDR3. TCRdb fed the multiplex PCR reads into MiXCR, producing one record per CDR3 protein. The sample has 600,000 to 700,000 distinct CDR3 sequences, roughly 14% seen once. Whole-study results and caveats: In blood, most of the thyroid clonotypes expanded above 0.001 were also present.

Note on this clonotype: What it binds is not known.

V shed 8 bases and J shed 7 bases, with 11 bases lying between them. Germline V gene sequence: CDR1 ENHRY, CDR2 SYGVKD. The CDR3 consists of 11 residues. The chain employs TRBV10-3 and TRBJ2-5, with D maybe TRBD1 (6 bases). This clonotype was obtained from a woman in her forties with Graves' ophthalmopathy. The sequenced sample was blood. Here the CDR3 DNA reads TGTGCCATCTCGACCAGGGGGACCCAGTACTTC. Its protein product is CAISTRGTQYF.